The source of this T cell receptor beta chain is a study of T cell responses to AZD1222 COVID-19 vaccine. Study results and limitations: CD4 TCRs linked to vaccination spanned spike, dominating at 160-218 and 743-854.

The germline V gene has CDR1 KGHSH and CDR2 LQKENI. V was clipped by 1 base and J by 4 bases; unmatched bases: 6. This CDR3 is 16 amino acids long. The data were produced by immunoSEQ multiplex PCR, yet TCRdb's version contains in-frame clones alone and is incomplete. Of 95,000 to 150,000 clones in the sample, around nine tenths are singletons; the top ten hold 1.7%. As regards this clone: Antigen unknown.

The material was peripheral blood, obtained on day 0 of AZD1222 vaccination. The gene calls are TRBV18 and TRBJ2-5, with 10 positions matching TRBD1. The sequence was obtained from an adult in good health. CDR3 sequence reads: CASSPLRQGATETQYF. The CDR3, as DNA: TGTGCCAGCTCACCACTGAGACAGGGGGCGACAGAGACCCAGTACTTC.